Shown below are 21 T cell receptor beta chains from a single sample sequenced in a study of OX40 agonist ivuxolimab in advanced cancers. Libraries came from the immunoSEQ multiplex PCR assay. The table was pulled from immuneACCESS by TCRdb, which kept in-frame rearrangements only. Such tables lose some clones; where checked, under half of the loss comes from unresolved V genes, and the rest has no known cause. The table for this sample lists approximately 47,000 clones; 85% to 90% of them were counted only once. The ten most abundant clones make up under 55% of the sample. The sequencing used CD4+ or CD8+ T cells sorted from blood, collected in a trial of the OX40 agonist ivuxolimab. All receptors come from an adult with an advanced solid tumor such as melanoma, head and neck, liver or kidney cancer.

This clone showed up just once. The chain couples TRBV19 to TRBJ1-2; D might be TRBD1 (5 bases). Germline CDR1 LNHDA, CDR2 SQIVND (reference sequence). This CDR3 region has 15 residues. Trimming took 3 bases from V and 7 from J, leaving 18 bases between them. The CDR3 spells CASSITGGVPSGYTF. DNA for the CDR3: TGTGCCAGTAGTATTACCGGAGGGGTCCCCTCTGGCTACACCTTC.

This clone has only one observation. The chain links TRBV9 to TRBJ1-2; no clear D. Per the germline V gene, CDR1 is SGDLS and CDR2 is YYNGEE. This CDR3 has 15 amino acids. V was pared by 6 bases and J by 2 bases, with 17 bases between. The CDR3 region is CASKGGRQDNYGYTF. DNA for the CDR3: TGTGCCAGCAAGGGAGGTAGGCAGGACAACTATGGCTACACCTTC.

This clone was seen a few times. The chain is built from TRBV11-1 and TRBJ2-1; D unresolved. Germline V CDR1 and CDR2: SGHAT, FQDESV (reference sequence). This CDR3 spans 13 amino acids. Trimming took 5 bases from V and 7 from J, leaving 12 bases between them. CDR3 DNA sequence: TGTGCCAGCAGCCCGCCGGCTCGGAATGAGCAGTTCTTC. Protein product: CASSPPARNEQFF.

This chain connects TRBV5-8 to TRBJ2-3; the match to TRBD2 covers 11 bases. V gave up 1 base and J gave up 4 bases; unmatched junction bases: 5. The CDR3 is 16 amino acids. Germline values: CDR1 SGHTS, CDR2 YDEGEE. DNA for the CDR3: TGTGCCAGCAGCTTGTGGCTAGCGGGGGGCTCAGATACGCAGTATTTT. Protein: CASSLWLAGGSDTQYF.

CDR3 sequence reads: CASSQGRVDEQYF. The CDR3 DNA reads as TGCGCCAGCAGCCAAGGAAGGGTCGACGAGCAGTACTTC. The chain links TRBV4-3 to TRBJ2-7; D uncertain. V gave up 1 base and J gave up 5 bases, with 9 bases separating them. There are 13 residues in the CDR3. Germline lookup yields CDR1 LGHNA and CDR2 YSLEER.

This clone was observed once. The J gene is TRBJ2-4, the V gene TRBV4-2, with no clear D. Germline V gene sequence: CDR1 LGHNA, CDR2 YNFKEQ. V dropped 2 bases and J dropped 1 base, with 15 bases sitting between them. The CDR3 consists of 17 residues. The CDR3 sequence is CASSQTPPTSAKNIQYF. The DNA for the CDR3 is TGTGCCAGCAGCCAAACTCCCCCCACTTCGGCCAAAAACATTCAGTACTTC.

V usage is TRBV7-8 and J usage is TRBJ2-5; D gene ambiguous. CDR1 SGHVS and CDR2 FQNEAQ come from the germline V gene. V was pared by 5 bases and J by 2 bases, with 18 bases between. The CDR3 totals 16 residues. The CDR3 DNA reads as TGTGCCAGCAGCCTCCAACCGGTACAGCCTCAAGAGACCCAGTACTTC. This translates into CASSLQPVQPQETQYF.

V and J are TRBV27 and TRBJ2-3; 16 nucleotides align to TRBD2. Trimming removed 5 bases from V and 10 bases from J; junction bases left unmatched: 6. This CDR3 has 15 residues. Germline CDR1 reads MNHEY; CDR2 reads SMNVEV (reference sequence). The CDR3 DNA reads as TGTGCCAGCAGTCCCGGGACTAGCGGGGGGGTCGCGCAGTATTTT. Its translation: CASSPGTSGGVAQYF.

V usage is TRBV30 and J usage is TRBJ2-7; 8 positions agree with TRBD1. The CDR3 has 14 residues. Germline trimming cut 1 base from V and 2 bases from J; bases unmatched to any gene: 4. Germline V gene data show CDR1 as GTSNPN and CDR2 as SVGIG (reference sequence). The CDR3 region is CAWSAGTGTYEQYF. The CDR3 DNA follows: TGTGCCTGGAGTGCCGGGACAGGCACCTACGAGCAGTACTTC.

The chain couples TRBV2 to TRBJ2-7; a possible D gene is TRBD2 (7 bases). This CDR3 region has 13 residues. Looked up from germline, CDR1 is SNHLY and CDR2 is FYNNEI. Trimming took off 4 bases at V and 5 bases at J, with 12 bases between the two ends. The CDR3 DNA is TGTGCCAGCAGTGGGGAGGGGGGCGACGAGCAGTACTTC. Residues: CASSGEGGDEQYF.

The chain links TRBV5-4 to TRBJ2-7; D not resolved. The germline V and J ends were trimmed by 0 bases and 3 bases, with 10 bases remaining between them. Germline V CDR1 and CDR2: SGHNT, YYREEE (reference sequence). The CDR3 runs 14 residues. The CDR3 spells CASSLGDLGYEQYF. CDR3 nucleotide sequence: TGTGCCAGCAGCTTGGGAGACCTCGGCTACGAGCAGTACTTC.

This clone was counted once. This chain joins TRBV7-9 and TRBJ2-3; D remains unclear. This CDR3 contains 12 residues. CDR1 SEHNR and CDR2 FQNEAQ come from the germline V gene (reference sequence). V lost 5 bases to trimming and J lost 4 bases, with 7 bases between them. The CDR3, as DNA: TGTGCCAGCAGCCTCCGGCCAGATACGCAGTATTTT. As protein: CASSLRPDTQYF.

V is TRBV6-5 and J is TRBJ2-3; D may be TRBD2 (6 bases). The V and J ends lost 2 bases and 1 base respectively, with 13 bases between them. Looked up from germline, CDR1 is MNHEY and CDR2 is SVGAGI. The CDR3 spans 16 residues. CDR3 sequence reads: CASSYRAGLRTDTQYF. In nucleotides, the CDR3 is TGTGCCAGCAGTTACAGGGCGGGGTTACGCACAGATACGCAGTATTTT.

The CDR3 nucleotides read TGTGCTAGTGGTTTGGTAGGGGAGACCCAGTACTTC. Residues: CASGLVGETQYF. This rearrangement joins TRBV12-5 to TRBJ2-5, with unresolved D. Germline assignment: CDR1 LGHNT and CDR2 FRNRAP. The V end lost 0 bases, the J end lost 5 bases, and 4 bases lay between the germline ends. The CDR3 loop spans 12 amino acids.

This rearrangement joins TRBV6-1 to TRBJ2-7, with D perhaps matching TRBD1 or TRBD2 (6 bases each). Trimming removed 6 bases at V and 2 bases at J, with 14 bases between. The germline V gene encodes CDR1 MNHNS and CDR2 SASEGT. There are 14 residues in the CDR3. For the CDR3, the DNA is TGTGCCAGCAGGTGGAGGGGGGACCCCTACGAGCAGTACTTC. Translating it yields CASRWRGDPYEQYF.

The chain uses TRBV9 and TRBJ2-3; D uncertain. Germline-derived CDR1 and CDR2 are SGDLS and YYNGEE. V dropped 3 bases and J dropped 0 bases, with 14 bases sitting between them. The length of the CDR3 is 16 residues. The CDR3 nucleotides are TGTGCCAGCAGCGCCCCCGTGTCGGCTAGCACAGATACGCAGTATTTT. Its translation is CASSAPVSASTDTQYF.

The chain couples TRBV28 to TRBJ1-5; D gene ambiguous. This CDR3 has 15 amino acids. V was trimmed by 6 bases and J by 0 bases, leaving 12 bases between them. Germline CDR1 reads MDHEN; CDR2 reads SYDVKM. The CDR3 region is CASSPLRTSNQPQHF. The CDR3 DNA reads as TGTGCCAGCAGCCCCCTCCGGACTAGCAATCAGCCCCAGCATTTT.

The chain combines TRBV5-6 with TRBJ2-7; D ambiguous. Trimming removed 3 bases at V and 3 bases at J, with 4 bases between. The CDR3 spans 11 residues. The V gene's germline CDR1 is SGHDT and CDR2 YYEEEE. The CDR3 is CASSSSYEQYF. The DNA for the CDR3 is TGTGCCAGCAGCTCAAGCTACGAGCAGTACTTC. Combining the CDR3 with reference TRBV5-6 and TRBJ2-7 gives the whole variable domain DAGVTQSPTHLIKTRGQQVTLRCSPKSGHDTVSWYQQALGQGPQFIFQYYEEEERQRGNFPDRFSGHQFPNYSSELNVNALLLGDSALYLCASSSSYEQYFGPGTRLTVT.

This clone was seen a few times. V is TRBV4-3 and J is TRBJ2-7; D not certain. Trimming removed 0 bases from V and 3 bases from J, with 6 bases in between. The CDR3 runs to 13 residues. Germline V gene lookup returns CDR1 LGHNA and CDR2 YSLEER. The CDR3 bases are TGCGCCAGCAGCCAAGATCTGGTCTACGAGCAGTACTTC. Translated: CASSQDLVYEQYF.

CDR3 protein: CASSSGTSGVGTDTQYF. Written as DNA, the CDR3 is TGTGCCAGCAGCTCAGGGACTAGCGGGGTGGGCACAGATACGCAGTATTTT. V is TRBV5-8 and J is TRBJ2-3, with 13 bases fitting TRBD2. The junction had 5 bases not matched to a gene; V was cut back by 3 bases and J by 1 base. CDR1 and CDR2 (germline): SGHTS, YDEGEE. The CDR3 covers 17 residues.

The chain has TRBV28 and TRBJ1-1, with D possibly matching TRBD1 (5 bases). This CDR3 comprises 14 residues. The V gene's germline CDR1 is MDHEN and CDR2 SYDVKM. V was pared by 3 bases and J by 6 bases, with 14 bases between. The CDR3 region is CASSFLAGPPEAFF. The CDR3 bases are TGTGCCAGCAGTTTCTTAGCGGGGCCCCCTGAAGCTTTCTTT.